This TCR beta chain was sequenced in a study of regulatory T cells in long-lasting Graves disease (dated by TCRdb to the early 2020s). Context from the whole study: Newly diagnosed Graves' disease patients had taken antithyroid drugs for less than 3 months. This study used TCR sequencing and RNA sequencing of peripheral blood to compare persistent Graves' disease patients against newly diagnosed Graves' disease patients. The study took place in China and was registered as a clinical trial. A total of about 35 samples underwent TCR sequencing: around 13 from persistent and around 20 from newly diagnosed Graves' disease patients.

On the study overall, not on this receptor specifically: Because the primary lesion, thyroid tissue, could not be accessed, the study looked at peripheral blood alone. Only the TCR beta chain was sequenced and analyzed. Persistent Graves' disease patients showed lower TCR Shannon entropy and fewer highly expanded clones than newly diagnosed patients, suggesting clonal expansion. The authors noted that the small sample size was a limitation that may lower accuracy. TRBV28, TRBJ1-2 and TRBJ2-5 were preferentially used in persistent disease, while TRBV20-1 and TRBJ2-1 were favored in newly diagnosed disease. More public clonotypes were shared among persistent patients (more than 2,500) than among newly diagnosed patients (more than 950).

Taken with the paper, the label for time point translates to: newly diagnosed GD, antithyroid drugs for less than 3 months. For both TCR sequencing and RNA sequencing, RNA was extracted from PBMCs using TRIzol. The diagnosis of Graves' disease followed American Thyroid Association guidelines. Recruitment of patients was carried out at an endocrinology department in Xi'an, China. Each patient gave 8.5 to 9.5 milliliters of peripheral blood, collected in an EDTA anticoagulant tube. PBMCs were isolated by Ficoll Paque Plus density gradient separation without further T cell sorting. RNA quality was checked with an Agilent 2100 Bioanalyzer and agarose gel, and concentration with a NanoDrop 2000. Details on this clonotype: There is no known antigen for this receptor. Per-base quality was not reported, and no clone a single base away is much larger than it.

Receptors were amplified or captured by multiplex PCR. Sequenced on an Illumina HiSeq 4000. To build TCR beta libraries, CDR3 regions were amplified by Arm-PCR using iRepertoire HTBI primers. PCR products were gel purified before sequencing. The original pipeline was this. Gene usage analysis of CDR3 amino acid clonotypes used the approximately 56 TRBV and about 14 TRBJ segments found across samples. COPE and FqMerger were used to merge the filtered high-quality paired reads into contigs. BLAST was used to align contigs to IMGT TRBV, TRBD and TRBJ reference genes, with CDR3 defined following IMGT. Any clonotype with a frequency above 0.1% was classified as a highly expanded clone. Repertoire diversity was measured by Shannon entropy, and V-J evenness by the Gini coefficient. Clonotypes shared by more than one individual were considered public. TCRdb's own reprocessing of the public reads used fastp at Q25 and MiXCR and kept productive beta chains. Identical CDR3 protein sequences are pooled into one entry, listed with their most common genes and DNA. These V and J calls are TCRdb output, not the study's own analysis. In this sample the table shows a few hundred thousand distinct CDR3 sequences, 13% to 15% of which occur a single time. The ten largest account for roughly a sixth of the sample.

The germline V gene sets CDR1 to SGHVS and CDR2 to FNYEAQ. The CDR3 goes from the cysteine to the phenylalanine over 16 residues. The CDR3 DNA has 48 bases and is translated from base 1. Relative to germline, V is 1 base shorter and J is 4 bases shorter, with 14 bases between their ends. These records were also assigned to another study, of T cells in Graves' hyperthyroidism and ophthalmopathy. Looking at the second paper: Stable Graves' hyperthyroidism was defined as no progression to ophthalmopathy during 18 months of follow-up. The hyperthyroidism patients were between 18 and 65 years old and newly diagnosed, with a disease duration of less than 2 months. Exclusion was applied to patients with uncontrolled infections, other autoimmune diseases, pregnancy or lactation. Clinical symptoms, serum thyroxine and TRAb, thyroid ultrasound, and orbital computed tomography formed the basis for the diagnoses. A first-round RT-PCR of the TCR CDR3 used the HTBI primer set with the Qiagen OneStep RT-PCR kit. Most expanded thyroid clonotypes (frequency above 0.001) were also found in blood, which suggests that blood repertoires may mirror thyroid immune responses. Ophthalmopathy was separated from stable hyperthyroidism by a 13 V-J signature model, with 87.88% sensitivity and about 81% specificity obtained in cross-validation and 80%/75% obtained in testing. In validation, progression to ophthalmopathy was predicted by the model with around 71% sensitivity and 72.22% specificity, a median of about 6.4 months before onset. A discovery cohort of about a hundred patients, 43 with Graves' ophthalmopathy and over 55 with stable Graves' hyperthyroidism, was used to find distinguishing TCR V-J signatures. Prospective prediction of ophthalmopathy was tested in an independent validation cohort consisting of 18 to 20 hyperthyroidism patients and around 16 patients who later progressed to ophthalmopathy. The 75 to 100 discovery patients were divided at random into training and test sets in a 7:3 ratio. Thyroid tissue and blood T-cell repertoires from roughly six Graves' hyperthyroidism patients were also compared in the study. After blood sampling, hyperthyroidism patients were treated with methimazole at a starting dose of 30 mg daily, and ophthalmopathy patients were treated with high-dose intravenous methylprednisolone. A second multiplex PCR round built the libraries, followed by size selection and purification. Sequencing of the libraries was done on an Illumina HiSeq2000 using paired-end 100 bp reads. SOAPnuke was used to process the raw data, removing reads that contained adapters or uncalled bases, had a mean Phred below 15, or lacked an exact match to the constant primer or identifier. High-quality paired reads were merged using COPE v1.2.5, and each unique nucleotide sequence was defined as a clonotype. MiTCR v1.1 was used to align the clonotypes against IMGT TRBV, TRBD and TRBJ reference segments. The analysis included only V-J combinations with a frequency above 0.0001, which together covered more than 98% of the repertoires. The TCS score was defined as the ratio of F50 (clonal expansion) to E x V (chaos), calculated using BLOSUM62-based TCRdist between CDR3 peptides within each V-J. Welch's t-statistics and random forest reduced roughly 540 V-J features to under 15, which were used in a naive Bayes classifier (R e1071). No statistical method was used to set the sample size in advance, and investigators knew the group allocation. The paper describes TCR Vbeta CDR3 sequencing of 120 to 150 peripheral blood samples, made up of about 41 ophthalmopathy patients, 70 to 75 hyperthyroidism patients and 17 progressor patients.

The TCR sequence derives from a woman aged 50 to 65 with Graves disease. Donor details come from another sample of the same person, matched by shared clones. The specimen was peripheral blood mononuclear cells (PBMCs), collected at new diagnosis, from a patient treated with antithyroid drugs. This sequence uses TRBV7-6 and TRBJ2-1, with the D gene not confidently named. DNA sequence: TGTGCCAGCAGCTTAGGGTTCAAATCAAAATACAATGAGCAGTTCTTC. Translated, this is CASSLGFKSKYNEQFF.